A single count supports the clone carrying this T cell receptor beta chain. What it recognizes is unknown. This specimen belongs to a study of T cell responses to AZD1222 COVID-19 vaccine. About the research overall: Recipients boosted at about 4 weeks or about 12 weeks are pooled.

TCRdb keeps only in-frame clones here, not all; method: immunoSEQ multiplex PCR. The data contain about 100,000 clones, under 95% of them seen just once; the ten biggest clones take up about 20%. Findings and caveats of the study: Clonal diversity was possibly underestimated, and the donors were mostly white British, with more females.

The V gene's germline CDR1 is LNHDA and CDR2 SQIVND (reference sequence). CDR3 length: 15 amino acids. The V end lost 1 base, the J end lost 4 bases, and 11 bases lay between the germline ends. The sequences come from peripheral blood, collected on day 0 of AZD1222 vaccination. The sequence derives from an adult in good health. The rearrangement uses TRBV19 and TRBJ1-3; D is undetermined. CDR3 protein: CASSIGLGSGNTIYF. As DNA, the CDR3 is TGTGCCAGTAGTATAGGCCTGGGGTCCGGAAACACCATATATTTT. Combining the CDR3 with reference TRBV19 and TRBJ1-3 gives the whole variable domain DGGITQSPKYLFRKEGQNVTLSCEQNLNHDAMYWYRQDPGQGLRLIYYSQIVNDFQKGDIAEGYSVSREKKESFPLTVTSAQKNPTAFYLCASSIGLGSGNTIYFGEGSWLTVV.